A selection of T cell receptor beta chains follows, all from one sample in a study of monozygotic twins with cystic fibrosis. TCRdb's table, derived via immunoSEQ multiplex PCR, lists solely in-frame clones and lacks some. The table shows some 26,000 clones, with roughly 90% occurring only once. Sample: blood. The receptors here all came from a girl aged 2 to 10 with cystic fibrosis. The CDR3 runs from the conserved cysteine through the conserved F or W. The order of the fields is V gene, J gene, clone size, D gene, CDR3 DNA, CDR3 protein. D genes are given only for firm matches. Clone size appears in some rows only: once, few, many, or a class for an expanded clone.

v_gene: TRBV2; j_gene: TRBJ1-5; abundance: -; d_gene: TRBD1; CDR3nt: TGTGCCAGCAGCGGACAGGGGCGGGATCAGCCCCAGCATTTT; CDR3aa: CASSGQGRDQPQHF
v_gene: TRBV11-3; j_gene: TRBJ1-2; abundance: -; d_gene: TRBD1; CDR3nt: TGTGCCAGCAGCTTAGATGGGGGACAGGGTCGAAACTATGGCTACACCTTC; CDR3aa: CASSLDGGQGRNYGYTF
v_gene: TRBV29-1; j_gene: TRBJ2-1; abundance: -; d_gene: -; CDR3nt: TGCAGCGTTGGCGTGCGGGGCGGAGATGAGCAGTTCTTC; CDR3aa: CSVGVRGGDEQFF
v_gene: TRBV15; j_gene: TRBJ2-2; abundance: -; d_gene: -; CDR3nt: TGTGCCACCAGCGGAGGCCCCGGGGAGCTGTTTTTT; CDR3aa: CATSGGPGELFF
v_gene: TRBV18; j_gene: TRBJ2-7; abundance: -; d_gene: -; CDR3nt: TGTGCCAGCTCACCAGGCCAGCCGCGCTACGAGCAGTACTTC; CDR3aa: CASSPGQPRYEQYF
v_gene: TRBV28; j_gene: TRBJ2-7; abundance: -; d_gene: -; CDR3nt: TGTGCCAGCAGTTTACCCCTAACACAGGGATTCGAGCAGTACTTC; CDR3aa: CASSLPLTQGFEQYF
v_gene: TRBV27; j_gene: TRBJ2-7; abundance: -; d_gene: TRBD1; CDR3nt: TGTGCCAGCAGTTTATGGCCCATCCGGACAGGGGCCCACTACGAGCAGTACTTC; CDR3aa: CASSLWPIRTGAHYEQYF
v_gene: TRBV6-5; j_gene: TRBJ1-2; abundance: -; d_gene: -; CDR3nt: TGTGCCAGCAGTCCCGGTGGGGGCTACACCTTC; CDR3aa: CASSPGGGYTF
v_gene: TRBV7-8; j_gene: TRBJ2-7; abundance: -; d_gene: TRBD2; CDR3nt: TGTGCCAGCAGCTTAGCGCCCTTGGCGGGGGGGCCTTCGACCTACGAGCAGTACTTC; CDR3aa: CASSLAPLAGGPSTYEQYF
v_gene: TRBV7-2; j_gene: TRBJ1-1; abundance: once; d_gene: -; CDR3nt: TGTGCCAGCAGCTTAAATAAAGAGAACGAAGCTTTCTTT; CDR3aa: CASSLNKENEAFF
v_gene: TRBV20-1; j_gene: TRBJ1-2; abundance: -; d_gene: -; CDR3nt: TGCAGTGCTGGGGACTATGGCTACACCTTC; CDR3aa: CSAGDYGYTF
v_gene: TRBV9; j_gene: TRBJ2-7; abundance: -; d_gene: -; CDR3nt: TGTGCCAGCAGCCCCACCGATTCCTACGAGCAGTACTTC; CDR3aa: CASSPTDSYEQYF
v_gene: TRBV14; j_gene: TRBJ1-6; abundance: -; d_gene: -; CDR3nt: TGTGCCAGCAGCCAAGTTTCAGGGGTTTCCTATAATTCACCCCTCCACTTT; CDR3aa: CASSQVSGVSYNSPLHF
v_gene: TRBV4-3; j_gene: TRBJ2-3; abundance: -; d_gene: TRBD2; CDR3nt: TGCGCCAGCAGCCAAGACCGTTATAGCGGGGGTAGCACAGATACGCAGTATTTT; CDR3aa: CASSQDRYSGGSTDTQYF
v_gene: TRBV5-4; j_gene: TRBJ2-7; abundance: once; d_gene: TRBD2; CDR3nt: TGTGCCAGCAGCTTTGGCGGGGGGTCCTACGAGCAGTACTTC; CDR3aa: CASSFGGGSYEQYF
v_gene: TRBV11-2; j_gene: TRBJ2-5; abundance: -; d_gene: -; CDR3nt: TGTGCCAGCAGCCCCCCCCGACAGTTAGAGACCCAGTACTTC; CDR3aa: CASSPPRQLETQYF
v_gene: TRBV27; j_gene: TRBJ2-7; abundance: -; d_gene: TRBD1; CDR3nt: TGTGCCAGCAGTTCCCATTCCGGGACAGGGGGGAACGAGCAGTACTTC; CDR3aa: CASSSHSGTGGNEQYF
v_gene: TRBV19; j_gene: TRBJ1-2; abundance: -; d_gene: TRBD1; CDR3nt: TGTGCCAGTAGTATCACAGTAACAGGGGGGAATGGCTACACCTTC; CDR3aa: CASSITVTGGNGYTF
v_gene: TRBV6-4; j_gene: TRBJ1-2; abundance: -; d_gene: -; CDR3nt: TGTGCCAGCAGTAAAGACAGGACTAACTATGGCTACACCTTC; CDR3aa: CASSKDRTNYGYTF
v_gene: TRBV20-1; j_gene: TRBJ1-2; abundance: -; d_gene: -; CDR3nt: TGCAGTGCTAGAGACAGCTATGGCTACACCTTC; CDR3aa: CSARDSYGYTF
v_gene: TRBV27; j_gene: TRBJ1-4; abundance: -; d_gene: -; CDR3nt: TGTGCCAGCAGTTTATCGCCAGGGGCAACTAATGAAAAACTGTTTTTT; CDR3aa: CASSLSPGATNEKLFF
v_gene: TRBV5-6; j_gene: TRBJ1-1; abundance: -; d_gene: -; CDR3nt: TGTGCCAGCAGCTTGCCGGGAGTCGGTGAAGCTTTCTTT; CDR3aa: CASSLPGVGEAFF
v_gene: TRBV7-9; j_gene: TRBJ1-2; abundance: -; d_gene: TRBD1; CDR3nt: TGTGCCAGCAGCTTAGGAACAGGGGGCGACTATGGCTACACCTTC; CDR3aa: CASSLGTGGDYGYTF
v_gene: TRBV18; j_gene: TRBJ1-1; abundance: -; d_gene: -; CDR3nt: TGTGCCAGCTCACCAGGTGGGAACACTGAAGCTTTCTTT; CDR3aa: CASSPGGNTEAFF
v_gene: TRBV2; j_gene: TRBJ2-1; abundance: -; d_gene: -; CDR3nt: TGTGCCAGCAGTGAGATGACAACAGCTGGTGAGCAGTTCTTC; CDR3aa: CASSEMTTAGEQFF
v_gene: TRBV7-6; j_gene: TRBJ2-3; abundance: -; d_gene: -; CDR3nt: TGTGCCAGCAGCACCTACACAGATACGCAGTATTTT; CDR3aa: CASSTYTDTQYF
v_gene: TRBV5-1; j_gene: TRBJ1-4; abundance: -; d_gene: -; CDR3nt: TGCGCCAGCAGAGAGGACGCCTTTGAAAAACTGTTTTTT; CDR3aa: CASREDAFEKLFF
v_gene: TRBV7-6; j_gene: TRBJ2-3; abundance: -; d_gene: TRBD1; CDR3nt: TGTGCCAGCAGCAGGAGGACAGGGGGTCGCACAGATACGCAGTATTTT; CDR3aa: CASSRRTGGRTDTQYF
v_gene: TRBV14; j_gene: TRBJ1-3; abundance: -; d_gene: -; CDR3nt: TGTGCCAGCAGCCTCGGGTTGTACCGAGGAAACACCATATATTTT; CDR3aa: CASSLGLYRGNTIYF
v_gene: TRBV7-9; j_gene: TRBJ1-2; abundance: few; d_gene: -; CDR3nt: TGTGCCAGCAGCCCAGAACAGGGAAGGGCCCCTAACTATGGCTACACCTTC; CDR3aa: CASSPEQGRAPNYGYTF
v_gene: TRBV25-1; j_gene: TRBJ1-6; abundance: -; d_gene: TRBD1; CDR3nt: TGTGCCAGCAGTGTGGGACAGGATAATTCACCCCTCCACTTT; CDR3aa: CASSVGQDNSPLHF
v_gene: TRBV5-1; j_gene: TRBJ1-1; abundance: -; d_gene: -; CDR3nt: TGCGCCAGCAGCCCTTTCTCAGGCCGCCTAAGGGGAAAAGGGAACACTGAAGCTTTCTTT; CDR3aa: CASSPFSGRLRGKGNTEAFF
v_gene: TRBV7-9; j_gene: TRBJ2-1; abundance: -; d_gene: TRBD2; CDR3nt: TGTGCCAGCAGCCCCCTGACTAGCGGGGGTCTCTACAATGAGCAGTTCTTC; CDR3aa: CASSPLTSGGLYNEQFF
v_gene: TRBV6-6; j_gene: TRBJ1-2; abundance: -; d_gene: TRBD1; CDR3nt: TGTGCCAGCAGAGTCACAGGGGACTATGGCTACACCTTC; CDR3aa: CASRVTGDYGYTF
v_gene: TRBV5-1; j_gene: TRBJ2-3; abundance: -; d_gene: -; CDR3nt: TGCGCCAGCAGCCCCGGGGCTAGCGTTAGCACAGATACGCAGTATTTT; CDR3aa: CASSPGASVSTDTQYF
v_gene: TRBV7-2; j_gene: TRBJ1-5; abundance: -; d_gene: -; CDR3nt: TGTGCCAGCAGCAAACAGGGTGGCAATCAGCCCCAGCATTTT; CDR3aa: CASSKQGGNQPQHF
v_gene: TRBV6-1; j_gene: TRBJ2-7; abundance: -; d_gene: -; CDR3nt: TGTGCCAGCAGTGAAGAGGTAGCGAGCGCCTACGAGCAGTACTTC; CDR3aa: CASSEEVASAYEQYF
v_gene: TRBV30; j_gene: TRBJ1-3; abundance: -; d_gene: -; CDR3nt: TGTGCCTGGAGTGTACCGGGGGGTTTTGGAAACACCATATATTTT; CDR3aa: CAWSVPGGFGNTIYF
v_gene: TRBV6-5; j_gene: TRBJ1-5; abundance: -; d_gene: -; CDR3nt: TGTGCCAGCAGGGGAAGGGCGAGCAATCAGCCCCAGCATTTT; CDR3aa: CASRGRASNQPQHF
v_gene: TRBV6-5; j_gene: TRBJ2-7; abundance: -; d_gene: -; CDR3nt: TGTGCCAGCAGTTACTCTGACAGTTTTCCCTCCTACGAGCAGTACTTC; CDR3aa: CASSYSDSFPSYEQYF
v_gene: TRBV6-8; j_gene: TRBJ2-4; abundance: -; d_gene: TRBD2; CDR3nt: TGTGCCAGACAATCCCAGCGGGGAGGGACGCTAGCCAAAAACATTCAGTACTTC; CDR3aa: CARQSQRGGTLAKNIQYF
v_gene: TRBV5-1; j_gene: TRBJ2-3; abundance: -; d_gene: -; CDR3nt: TGCGCCAGCAGCTTGACTAGTGCGACCACAGATACGCAGTATTTT; CDR3aa: CASSLTSATTDTQYF
v_gene: TRBV6-1; j_gene: TRBJ1-2; abundance: -; d_gene: TRBD1; CDR3nt: TGTGCCAGCAGTGGGGACAGGACCTATGGCTACACCTTC; CDR3aa: CASSGDRTYGYTF
v_gene: TRBV5-6; j_gene: TRBJ1-4; abundance: -; d_gene: TRBD1; CDR3nt: TGTGCCAGCAGTCCTCAGGGGGTAGAAGAAAAACTGTTTTTT; CDR3aa: CASSPQGVEEKLFF
v_gene: TRBV5-1; j_gene: TRBJ2-1; abundance: once; d_gene: -; CDR3nt: TGCGCCAGCAGCGGTACGACAGGAGCTGAGCAGTTCTTC; CDR3aa: CASSGTTGAEQFF
v_gene: TRBV4-3; j_gene: TRBJ2-7; abundance: -; d_gene: TRBD1; CDR3nt: TGCGCCAGCAGCCAAGACGTTCCGGGGACAGTCTACTCCTACGAGCAGTACTTC; CDR3aa: CASSQDVPGTVYSYEQYF